Included here is one T cell receptor (beta chain) sequence, with context. Its target is not known. Libraries were UMI-labeled 5' RACE TRB cDNA. After re-calling the 5' RACE reads, TCRdb lists one entry per CDR3 protein, DNA absent. This sample's table reports 60,000 to 65,000 distinct CDR3 sequences. The data originate from a study of CXCR3-negative and CXCR3-positive naive CD8 T cells. Definition of naive CD8+ T cells rested on a CD45RO-CCR7+CD27+CD95- profile. Whole-study results and caveats: Relative to CXCR3-negative naive cells, CXCR3-positive naive cells had more hydrophobic TRB CDR3s.

Germline CDR1 SGDLS, CDR2 YYNGEE. The CDR3 is made up of 16 amino acids. The sequencing input was naive CXCR3+ CD8+ T cells from blood. Indicated subset: CD45RO-CCR7+CD27+CD95- naive CD8+ T cells expressing CXCR3 (TNR3+). This sequence joins TRBV9 and TRBJ2-3; TCRdb selects TRBD2, and the lack of DNA leaves this call unchecked. The TCR originated in a human donor in good health. Some clones in this sample may be carry-over from other donors' samples. The CDR3 loop reads CASSAGLAGNTDTQYF. Looking up the rest from reference TRBV9 and TRBJ2-3 gives the full variable domain: DSGVTQTPKHLITATGQRVTLRCSPRSGDLSVYWYQQSLDQGLQFLIQYYNGEERAKGNILERFSAQQFPDLHSELNLSSLELGDSALYFCASSAGLAGNTDTQYFGPGTRLTVL.